This T cell receptor beta chain is drawn from a study of cytomegalovirus exposure and HLA in healthy donors. Study-level background: Later analysis reported that the approximately 110 validation repertoires shared the platform of the approximately 670 first-cohort repertoires.

Study conclusions and caveats: In vitro assays verified that a few CMV-associated chains recognized CMV antigens specifically. Most TCR sequences were rare, but some public TCRs occurred in many donors. The study flagged 150 to 200 TCR beta chains as cytomegalovirus-associated.

The table came from immunoSEQ multiplex PCR; TCRdb's copy has only in-frame clones and leaves some out. This table has some 130,000 clones, approximately 82% appearing once. This clone was observed a single time. Antigen: not known. The CDR3 is made up of 14 amino acids. Trimming pared 1 base from V and 3 bases from J, leaving 9 bases between. The germline V gene encodes CDR1 SGHRS and CDR2 YFSETQ. The receptor was derived from a man between 25 and 39 years old in good health and CMV-seropositive. Sequencing was performed on PBMCs. J is TRBJ2-3 and V is TRBV5-1; the D gene is possibly TRBD1 (5 bases). For the CDR3, the DNA is TGCGCCAGCAGCTTGATCGACAGAACAGATACGCAGTATTTT. It translates to CASSLIDRTDTQYF.